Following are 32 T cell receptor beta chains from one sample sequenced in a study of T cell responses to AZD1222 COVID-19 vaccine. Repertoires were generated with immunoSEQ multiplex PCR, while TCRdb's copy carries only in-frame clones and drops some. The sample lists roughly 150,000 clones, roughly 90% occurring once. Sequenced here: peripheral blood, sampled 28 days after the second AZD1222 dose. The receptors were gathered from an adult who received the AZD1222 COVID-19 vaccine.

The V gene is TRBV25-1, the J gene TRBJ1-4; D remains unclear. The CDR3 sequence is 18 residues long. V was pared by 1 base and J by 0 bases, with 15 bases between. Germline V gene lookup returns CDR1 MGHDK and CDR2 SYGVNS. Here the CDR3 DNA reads TGTGCCAGCAGTGAATCGGTTGGTAGGGAAGCAACTAATGAAAAACTGTTTTTT. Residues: CASSESVGREATNEKLFF.

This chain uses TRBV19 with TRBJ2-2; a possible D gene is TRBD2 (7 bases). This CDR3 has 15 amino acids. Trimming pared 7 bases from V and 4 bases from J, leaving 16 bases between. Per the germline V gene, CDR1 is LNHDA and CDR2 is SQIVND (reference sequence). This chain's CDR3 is CASIRRGEGTGELFF. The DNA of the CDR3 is TGTGCCAGTATACGAAGGGGGGAGGGCACCGGGGAGCTGTTTTTT.

CDR3 DNA sequence: TGTGCCAGCACCCCCTACACAGATACGCAGTATTTT. Translating it yields CASTPYTDTQYF. The chain uses TRBV7-9 and TRBJ2-3; no reliable D call. The CDR3 consists of 12 residues. Looked up from germline, CDR1 is SEHNR and CDR2 is FQNEAQ (reference sequence). The V end was cut by 7 bases, the J end by 2 bases, with 7 bases between.

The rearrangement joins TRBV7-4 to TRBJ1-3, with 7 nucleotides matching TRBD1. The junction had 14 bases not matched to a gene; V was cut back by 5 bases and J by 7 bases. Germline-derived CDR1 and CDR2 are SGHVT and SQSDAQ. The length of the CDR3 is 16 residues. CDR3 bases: TGTGCCAGCAGCACAGACAGGGTGAGGTGGGCCAACACCATATATTTT. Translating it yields CASSTDRVRWANTIYF.

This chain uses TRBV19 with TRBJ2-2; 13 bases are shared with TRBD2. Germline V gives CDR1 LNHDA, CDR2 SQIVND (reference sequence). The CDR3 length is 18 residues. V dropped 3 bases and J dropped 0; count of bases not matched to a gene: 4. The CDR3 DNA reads TGTGCCAGTAGTATGTCGGGACTAGCGGGGCCGAACACCGGGGAGCTGTTTTTT. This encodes CASSMSGLAGPNTGELFF.

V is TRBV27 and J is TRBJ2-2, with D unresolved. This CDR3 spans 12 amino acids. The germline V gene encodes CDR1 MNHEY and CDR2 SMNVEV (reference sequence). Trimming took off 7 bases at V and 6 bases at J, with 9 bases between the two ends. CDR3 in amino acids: CASISPAGELFF. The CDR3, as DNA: TGTGCCAGCATAAGCCCCGCCGGGGAGCTGTTTTTT.

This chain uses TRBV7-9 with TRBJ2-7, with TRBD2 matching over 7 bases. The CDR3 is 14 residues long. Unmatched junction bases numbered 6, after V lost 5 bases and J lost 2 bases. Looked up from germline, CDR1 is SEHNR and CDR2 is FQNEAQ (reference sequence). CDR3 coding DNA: TGTGCCAGCAGCGTCGGGACTACTACCTACGAGCAGTACTTC. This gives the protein CASSVGTTTYEQYF.

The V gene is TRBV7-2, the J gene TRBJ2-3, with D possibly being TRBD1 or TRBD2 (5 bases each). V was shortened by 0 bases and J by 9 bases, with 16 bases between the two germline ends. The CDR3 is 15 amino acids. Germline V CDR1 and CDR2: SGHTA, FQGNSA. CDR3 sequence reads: CASSLALLWDGTQYF. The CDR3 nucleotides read TGTGCCAGCAGCTTAGCGCTTTTATGGGACGGCACGCAGTATTTT.

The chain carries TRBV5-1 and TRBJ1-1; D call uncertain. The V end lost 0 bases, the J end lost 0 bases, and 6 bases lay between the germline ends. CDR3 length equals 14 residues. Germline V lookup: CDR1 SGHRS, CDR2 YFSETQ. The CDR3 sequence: CASSLGALNTEAFF. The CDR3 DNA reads TGCGCCAGCAGCTTGGGGGCCCTGAACACTGAAGCTTTCTTT.

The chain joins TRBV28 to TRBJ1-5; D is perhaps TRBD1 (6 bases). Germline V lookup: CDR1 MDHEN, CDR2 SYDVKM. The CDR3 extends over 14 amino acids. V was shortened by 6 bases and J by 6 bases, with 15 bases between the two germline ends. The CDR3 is CASRGGGTGQPQHF. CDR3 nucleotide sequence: TGTGCCAGCAGGGGAGGGGGAACGGGTCAGCCCCAGCATTTT.

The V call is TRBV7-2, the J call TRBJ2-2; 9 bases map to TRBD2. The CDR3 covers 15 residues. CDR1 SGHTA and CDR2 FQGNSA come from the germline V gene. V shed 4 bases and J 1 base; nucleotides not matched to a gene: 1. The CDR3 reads CASSSTSGNTGELFF. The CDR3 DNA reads TGTGCCAGCAGCTCGACTAGCGGGAACACCGGGGAGCTGTTTTTT.

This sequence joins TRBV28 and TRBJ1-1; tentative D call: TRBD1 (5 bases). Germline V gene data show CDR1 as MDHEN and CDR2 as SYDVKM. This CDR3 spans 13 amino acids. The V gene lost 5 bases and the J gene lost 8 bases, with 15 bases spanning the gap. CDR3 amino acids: CASSVAGSVEAFF. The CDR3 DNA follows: TGTGCCAGCAGTGTGGCAGGGTCAGTCGAAGCTTTCTTT.

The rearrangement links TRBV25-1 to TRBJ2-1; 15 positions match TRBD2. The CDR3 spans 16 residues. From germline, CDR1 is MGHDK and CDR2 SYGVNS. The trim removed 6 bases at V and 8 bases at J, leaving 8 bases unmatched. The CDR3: CASRPGLAGGSDEQFF. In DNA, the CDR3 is TGTGCCAGCAGACCCGGACTAGCGGGGGGGAGCGATGAGCAGTTCTTC.

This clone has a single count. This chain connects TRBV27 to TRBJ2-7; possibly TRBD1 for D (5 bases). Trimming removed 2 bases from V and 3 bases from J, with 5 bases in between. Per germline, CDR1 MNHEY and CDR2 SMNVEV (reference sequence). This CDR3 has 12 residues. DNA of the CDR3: TGTGCCAGCAGTTTAAGGGGCTACGAGCAGTACTTC. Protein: CASSLRGYEQYF.

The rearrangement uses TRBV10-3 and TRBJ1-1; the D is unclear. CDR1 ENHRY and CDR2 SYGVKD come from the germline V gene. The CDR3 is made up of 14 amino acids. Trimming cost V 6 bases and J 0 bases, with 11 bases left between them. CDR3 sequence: CAISPQIMNTEAFF. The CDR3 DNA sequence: TGTGCCATCAGCCCACAGATTATGAACACTGAAGCTTTCTTT.

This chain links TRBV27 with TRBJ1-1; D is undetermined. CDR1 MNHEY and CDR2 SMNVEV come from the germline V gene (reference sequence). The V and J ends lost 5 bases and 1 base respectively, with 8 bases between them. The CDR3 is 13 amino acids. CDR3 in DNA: TGTGCCAGCAGTATAACACGGAACACTGAAGCTTTCTTT. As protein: CASSITRNTEAFF.

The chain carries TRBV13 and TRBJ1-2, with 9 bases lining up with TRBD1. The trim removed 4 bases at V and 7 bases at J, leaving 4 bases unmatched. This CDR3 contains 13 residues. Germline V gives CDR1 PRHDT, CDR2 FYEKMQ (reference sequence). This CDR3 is CASSSGQGLGYTF. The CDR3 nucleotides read TGTGCCAGCAGCTCCGGACAGGGGCTTGGCTACACCTTC.

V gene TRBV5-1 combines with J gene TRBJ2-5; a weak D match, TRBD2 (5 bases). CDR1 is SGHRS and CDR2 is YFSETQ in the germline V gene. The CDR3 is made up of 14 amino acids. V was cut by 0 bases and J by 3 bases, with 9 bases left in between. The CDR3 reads CASSLANGEETQYF. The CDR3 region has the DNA TGCGCCAGCAGCTTGGCCAACGGGGAAGAGACCCAGTACTTC.

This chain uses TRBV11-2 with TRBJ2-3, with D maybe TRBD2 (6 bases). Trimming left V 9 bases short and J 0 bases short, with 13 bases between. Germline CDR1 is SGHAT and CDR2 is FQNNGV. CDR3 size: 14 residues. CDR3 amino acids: CARIGGASTDTQYF. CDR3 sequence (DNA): TGTGCCAGGATTGGAGGGGCTAGCACAGATACGCAGTATTTT.

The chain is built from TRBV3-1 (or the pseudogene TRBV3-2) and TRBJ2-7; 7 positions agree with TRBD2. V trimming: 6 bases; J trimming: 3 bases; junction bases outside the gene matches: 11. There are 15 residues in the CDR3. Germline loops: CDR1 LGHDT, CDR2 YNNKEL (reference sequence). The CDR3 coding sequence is TGTGCCAGCAGTCTTGGGAAGGGACTAAGCTACGAGCAGTACTTC. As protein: CASSLGKGLSYEQYF.

Here the CDR3 reads CASSQVRNNEQFF. DNA for the CDR3: TGTGCCAGCAGCCAAGTCCGAAACAATGAGCAGTTCTTC. This chain connects TRBV14 to TRBJ2-1, with D unresolved. Germline loops: CDR1 SGHDN, CDR2 FVKESK. The CDR3 has 13 residues. Trimming took 1 base from V and 5 from J, leaving 6 bases between them.

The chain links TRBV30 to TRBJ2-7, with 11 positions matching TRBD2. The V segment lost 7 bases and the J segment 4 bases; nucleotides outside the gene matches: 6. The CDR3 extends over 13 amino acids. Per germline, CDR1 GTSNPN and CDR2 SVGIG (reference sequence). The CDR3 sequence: CASTSGGTYEQYF. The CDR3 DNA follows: TGTGCCTCCACTAGCGGGGGCACTTACGAGCAGTACTTC.

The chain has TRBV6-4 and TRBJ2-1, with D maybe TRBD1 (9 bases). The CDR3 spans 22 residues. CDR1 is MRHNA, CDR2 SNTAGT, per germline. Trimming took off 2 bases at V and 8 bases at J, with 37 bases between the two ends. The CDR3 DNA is TGTGCCAGCAGTGACCGGGGACAGGGTTTTGAGCGGGAGAGCCAAACCCGGGATGAGCAGTTCTTC. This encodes CASSDRGQGFERESQTRDEQFF.

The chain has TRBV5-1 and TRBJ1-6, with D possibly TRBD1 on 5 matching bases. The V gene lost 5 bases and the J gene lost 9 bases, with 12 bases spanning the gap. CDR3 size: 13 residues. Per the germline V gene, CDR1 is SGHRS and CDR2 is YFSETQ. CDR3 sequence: CASRRSGSSPLHF. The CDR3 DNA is TGCGCCAGCAGGCGGTCAGGGAGTTCACCCCTCCACTTT.

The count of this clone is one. CDR3 sequence: CSAQDNYGYTF. CDR3 sequence (DNA): TGCAGCGCACAGGATAACTATGGCTACACCTTC. V is TRBV29-1 and J is TRBJ1-2; possible D gene TRBD1, 5 bases. The CDR3 sequence is 11 residues long. The V end was cut by 7 bases, the J end by 1 base, with 7 bases between. From germline, CDR1 is SQVTM and CDR2 ANQGSEA.

The DNA for the CDR3 is TGTGCCAGCAGCTTAACCCCAGGCGGCGGGGGGCTCAGAGGTACGCAGTATTTT. Protein sequence: CASSLTPGGGGLRGTQYF. V usage is TRBV7-2 and J usage is TRBJ2-3; 8 bases fit TRBD2. The CDR3 is 18 residues long. J lost 8 bases, V lost 2 bases, and 18 bases had no gene match. Germline lookup yields CDR1 SGHTA and CDR2 FQGNSA. Variable domain in full (rest from reference TRBV7-2 and TRBJ2-3): GAGVSQSPSNKVTEKGKDVELRCDPISGHTALYWYRQSLGQGLEFLIYFQGNSAPDKSGLPSDRFSAERTGGSVSTLTIQRTQQEDSAVYLCASSLTPGGGGLRGTQYFGPGTRLTVL.

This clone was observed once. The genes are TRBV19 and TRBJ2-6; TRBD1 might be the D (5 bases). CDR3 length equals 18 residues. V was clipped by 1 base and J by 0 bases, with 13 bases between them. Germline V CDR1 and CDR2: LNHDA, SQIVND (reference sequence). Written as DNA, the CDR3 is TGTGCCAGTAGTATAGGCTACGACAGACCCTCTGGGGCCAACGTCCTGACTTTC. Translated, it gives CASSIGYDRPSGANVLTF.

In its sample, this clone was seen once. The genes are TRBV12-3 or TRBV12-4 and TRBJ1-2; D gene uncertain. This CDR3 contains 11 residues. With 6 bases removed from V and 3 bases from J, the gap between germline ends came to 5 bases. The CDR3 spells CASRTDYGYTF. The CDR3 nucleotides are TGTGCCAGCAGGACCGACTATGGCTACACCTTC.

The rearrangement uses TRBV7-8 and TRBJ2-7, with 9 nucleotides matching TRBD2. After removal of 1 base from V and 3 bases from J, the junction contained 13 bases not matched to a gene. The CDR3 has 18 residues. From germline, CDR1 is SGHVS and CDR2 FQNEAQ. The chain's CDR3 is CASSLGWLGTSNNYEQYF. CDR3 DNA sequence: TGTGCCAGCAGCTTAGGGTGGTTGGGGACTAGCAATAACTACGAGCAGTACTTC. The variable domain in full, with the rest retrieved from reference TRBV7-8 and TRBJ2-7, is GAGVSQSPRYKVAKRGQDVALRCDPISGHVSLFWYQQALGQGPEFLTYFQNEAQLDKSGLPSDRFFAERPEGSVSTLKIQRTQQEDSAVYLCASSLGWLGTSNNYEQYFGPGTRLTVT.

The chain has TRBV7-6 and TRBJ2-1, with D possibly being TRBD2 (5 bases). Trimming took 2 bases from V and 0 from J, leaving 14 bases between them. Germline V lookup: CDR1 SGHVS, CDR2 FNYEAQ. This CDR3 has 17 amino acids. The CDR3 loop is CASSLFTSGSSYNEQFF. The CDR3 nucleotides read TGTGCCAGCAGCTTATTTACTTCTGGGAGCTCCTACAATGAGCAGTTCTTC.

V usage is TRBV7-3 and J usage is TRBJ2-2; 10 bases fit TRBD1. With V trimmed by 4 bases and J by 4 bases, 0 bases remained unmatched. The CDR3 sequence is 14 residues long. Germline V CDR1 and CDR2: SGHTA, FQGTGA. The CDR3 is CASSWTGGTGELFF. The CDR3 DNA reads TGTGCCAGCAGCTGGACAGGGGGCACCGGGGAGCTGTTTTTT.

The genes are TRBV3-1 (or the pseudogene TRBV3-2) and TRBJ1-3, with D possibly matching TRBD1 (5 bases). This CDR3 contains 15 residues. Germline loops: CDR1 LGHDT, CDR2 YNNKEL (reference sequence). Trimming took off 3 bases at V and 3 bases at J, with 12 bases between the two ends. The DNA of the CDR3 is TGTGCCAGCAGCCAGCGGGGGGATCGTGGAAACACCATATATTTT. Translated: CASSQRGDRGNTIYF.